These 30 T cell receptor beta chains came from one sample sequenced in a study of cytomegalovirus exposure and HLA in healthy donors. It was with 60 Vbeta and 13 Jbeta primers that the PCR ran. The protocol was immunoSEQ multiplex PCR, while the TCRdb copy is restricted to in-frame clones and leaves out a portion. This repertoire includes about 110,000 clones. Sequencing input: PBMCs. These receptors were collected from a man younger than 40 in good health and CMV-seronegative.

The chain uses TRBV5-1 and TRBJ2-5; D is perhaps TRBD2 (5 bases). Trimming removed 3 bases at V and 4 bases at J, with 10 bases between. The CDR3 totals 13 residues. The germline V gene encodes CDR1 SGHRS and CDR2 YFSETQ. CDR3 nucleotides: TGCGCCAGCAGCTATACGGGGAGAGAGACCCAGTACTTC. Its translation: CASSYTGRETQYF.

The gene calls are TRBV5-1 and TRBJ1-2, with D hard to call. CDR3 length equals 11 residues. The V gene's germline CDR1 is SGHRS and CDR2 YFSETQ. V was trimmed by 4 bases and J by 10 bases, leaving 11 bases between them. This CDR3 reads CASSTRGIYTF. Here the CDR3 DNA reads TGCGCCAGCAGCACCCGGGGTATCTACACCTTC.

This sequence joins TRBV2 and TRBJ1-4; D is unclear. This CDR3 has 13 amino acids. The germline V gene has CDR1 SNHLY and CDR2 FYNNEI. The germline V and J ends were trimmed by 7 bases and 2 bases, with 8 bases remaining between them. The CDR3 loop is CASTGRTNEKLFF. For the CDR3, the DNA is TGTGCCAGCACCGGGAGGACTAATGAAAAACTGTTTTTT. The entire variable domain, with the rest obtained from reference TRBV2 and TRBJ1-4, is as follows: EPEVTQTPSHQVTQMGQEVILRCVPISNHLYFYWYRQILGQKVEFLVSFYNNEISEKSEIFDDQFSVERPDGSNFTLKIRSTKLEDSAMYFCASTGRTNEKLFFGSGTQLSVL.

The chain is built from TRBV10-2 and TRBJ2-3, with TRBD2 identical over 8 bases. With V trimmed by 7 bases and J by 3 bases, 6 bases remained unmatched. This CDR3 is built from 14 residues. Germline values: CDR1 WSHSY, CDR2 SAAADI. The CDR3 DNA reads as TGCGCCAGCACGACAAGCGGGGGAACAGATACGCAGTATTTT. Encoded protein: CASTTSGGTDTQYF.

The CDR3 here is CASSLGGFSNQPQHF. The CDR3, as DNA: TGTGCCAGCAGCTTGGGGGGATTTAGCAATCAGCCCCAGCATTTT. The chain is built from TRBV11-2 and TRBJ1-5; the D gene is possibly TRBD1 (5 bases). This CDR3 comprises 15 residues. V lost 3 bases to trimming and J lost 0 bases, with 9 bases between them. Per the germline V gene, CDR1 is SGHAT and CDR2 is FQNNGV.

V usage is TRBV7-2 and J usage is TRBJ2-7; D remains unclear. The CDR3 totals 14 residues. V was clipped by 1 base and J by 7 bases, with 14 bases between them. Germline V CDR1 and CDR2: SGHTA, FQGNSA. CDR3 sequence (DNA): TGTGCCAGCAGCTTAGGGTCAGGCGCTGAAGAGCAGTACTTC. Translating gives CASSLGSGAEEQYF.

This chain uses TRBV27 with TRBJ2-6; TRBD1 agrees at 8 bases. This CDR3 has 19 residues. Per germline, CDR1 MNHEY and CDR2 SMNVEV (reference sequence). Unmatched junction bases numbered 13, after V lost 6 bases and J lost 0 bases. The CDR3 nucleotides are TGTGCCAGCAGCCTTACCCGACAGGGGCAAAACTCTGGGGCCAACGTCCTGACTTTC. Translating gives CASSLTRQGQNSGANVLTF.

This rearrangement joins TRBV5-1 to TRBJ2-7, with TRBD1 identical over 12 bases. V was pared by 0 bases and J by 4 bases, with 8 bases of the junction left unmatched. CDR1 and CDR2 from the germline V gene are SGHRS and YFSETQ. The CDR3 sequence is 17 residues long. DNA for the CDR3: TGCGCCAGCAGCTTGGAGTTAGGGACAGGGGGCTCATACGAGCAGTACTTC. This codes for CASSLELGTGGSYEQYF. The full variable domain, its missing parts supplied by reference TRBV5-1 and TRBJ2-7, is KAGVTQTPRYLIKTRGQQVTLSCSPISGHRSVSWYQQTPGQGLQFLFEYFSETQRNKGNFPGRFSGRQFSNSRSEMNVSTLELGDSALYLCASSLELGTGGSYEQYFGPGTRLTVT.

The chain uses TRBV9 and TRBJ2-7; weak D call: TRBD1 (6 bases). The germline V gene encodes CDR1 SGDLS and CDR2 YYNGEE. Deletions cut 3 bases from V and 2 bases from J, with 6 bases between. The length of the CDR3 is 12 residues. The CDR3 sequence: CASSGTAYEQYF. The CDR3 bases are TGTGCCAGCAGCGGGACAGCCTACGAGCAGTACTTC.

The chain joins TRBV6-1 to TRBJ2-7, with 10 bases lining up with TRBD2. V was pared by 4 bases and J by 6 bases, with 9 bases of the junction left unmatched. Germline values: CDR1 MNHNS, CDR2 SASEGT. The CDR3 runs to 15 residues. CDR3 amino acids: CASSGGFLAGVEQYF. CDR3 in DNA: TGTGCCAGCAGTGGCGGGTTTCTAGCGGGGGTCGAGCAGTACTTC.

The chain has TRBV19 and TRBJ1-2; D may be TRBD1 (6 bases). The CDR3 has 13 residues. The ends were cut back, 7 bases at V and 7 bases at J, with 16 bases in the middle. In germline, CDR1 is LNHDA, CDR2 SQIVND (reference sequence). The CDR3 here is CASTSGERGGYTF. DNA for the CDR3: TGTGCCAGTACCTCAGGGGAACGGGGTGGCTACACCTTC.

As to this clone: The junction shows a germline mismatch at one end, possibly a read error. This sample also contains other DNA sequences that code for the same CDR3. This chain connects TRBV25-1 to TRBJ2-5; 7 bases are a match to TRBD2. The CDR3 consists of 13 residues. Germline CDR1 MGHDK, CDR2 SYGVNS. The CDR3 reads CASSEGLQGTQYF. The CDR3 nucleotides read TGTGCCAGCAGTGAGGGACTACAAGGGACCCAGTACTTC. The full variable domain, rest sourced from reference TRBV25-1 and TRBJ2-5, is EADIYQTPRYLVIGTGKKITLECSQTMGHDKMYWYQQDPGMELHLIHYSYGVNSTEKGDLSSESTVSRIRTEHFPLTLESARPSHTSQYLCASSEGLQGTQYFGPGTRLLVL.

The chain has TRBV5-1 and TRBJ1-6; the match to TRBD1 covers 7 bases. The CDR3 extends over 14 amino acids. Germline loops: CDR1 SGHRS, CDR2 YFSETQ. Trimming removed 4 bases from V and 8 bases from J; junction bases left unmatched: 6. In nucleotides, the CDR3 is TGCGCCAGCAGCCAGACAGGGAGTGATTCACCCCTCCACTTT. It encodes CASSQTGSDSPLHF.

V gene TRBV25-1 combines with J gene TRBJ1-6; D unresolved. The length of the CDR3 is 15 residues. V lost 1 base and J 7 bases, leaving 11 bases between the germline ends. Per germline, CDR1 MGHDK and CDR2 SYGVNS. Written as DNA, the CDR3 is TGTGCCAGCAGTGAATCAGGTGCGTGGAATTCACCCCTCCACTTT. Translation: CASSESGAWNSPLHF.

The chain's CDR3 is CASSRTSGGINEQYF. The CDR3 DNA is TGTGCCAGCAGCCGGACTAGCGGGGGGATAAACGAGCAGTACTTC. This sequence joins TRBV2 and TRBJ2-7; 14 nucleotides line up with TRBD2. The J segment lost 5 bases and the V segment lost 6 bases, leaving 6 bases of the junction unmatched. CDR1 and CDR2 (germline): SNHLY, FYNNEI. This CDR3 has 15 amino acids.

The chain carries TRBV2 and TRBJ2-2, with 7 bases fitting TRBD1. CDR1 SNHLY and CDR2 FYNNEI come from the germline V gene. The CDR3 extends over 15 amino acids. Trimming cost V 3 bases and J 6 bases; bases outside gene matches: 7. The CDR3 DNA is TGTGCCAGCAGTGAGCGACAGGGTTATGCCGGGGAGCTGTTTTTT. Its translation: CASSERQGYAGELFF.

The rearrangement links TRBV6-5 to TRBJ1-1; perhaps TRBD1 as D (6 bases). Germline-derived CDR1 and CDR2 are MNHEY and SVGAGI. With 6 bases removed from V and 4 bases from J, the gap between germline ends came to 12 bases. CDR3 size: 13 residues. CDR3: CASRAGGPTEAFF. The CDR3, as DNA: TGTGCCAGCAGGGCCGGGGGGCCCACTGAAGCTTTCTTT.

DNA of the CDR3: TGTGCCAGCAGCTTTCGGGAAGATGGCTACACCTTC. It encodes CASSFREDGYTF. The J gene is TRBJ1-2, the V gene TRBV5-6; no definite D call. V was shortened by 2 bases and J by 6 bases, with 8 bases between the two germline ends. The length of the CDR3 is 12 residues. Germline CDR1 is SGHDT and CDR2 is YYEEEE.

The chain uses TRBV2 and TRBJ2-5; D call uncertain. Germline values: CDR1 SNHLY, CDR2 FYNNEI. With 5 bases removed from V and 2 bases from J, the gap between germline ends came to 3 bases. The CDR3 spans 11 residues. The CDR3 DNA reads as TGTGCCAGCAGTACTCAAGAGACCCAGTACTTC. Translated: CASSTQETQYF. The complete variable domain, with remaining parts taken from reference TRBV2 and TRBJ2-5, reads EPEVTQTPSHQVTQMGQEVILRCVPISNHLYFYWYRQILGQKVEFLVSFYNNEISEKSEIFDDQFSVERPDGSNFTLKIRSTKLEDSAMYFCASSTQETQYFGPGTRLLVL.

V gene TRBV6-1 combines with J gene TRBJ2-3, with TRBD2 identical over 11 bases. Germline V lookup: CDR1 MNHNS, CDR2 SASEGT. This CDR3 has 15 amino acids. J was trimmed by 8 bases and V by 0 bases; bases with no gene match: 4. The CDR3 loop is CASSEASGGAGTQYF. The CDR3 region has the DNA TGTGCCAGCAGTGAAGCTAGCGGGGGGGCGGGTACGCAGTATTTT.

V and J are TRBV18 and TRBJ1-1; D is unclear. The ends were cut back, 3 bases at V and 2 bases at J, with 7 bases in the middle. The CDR3 consists of 13 residues. Germline V gene sequence: CDR1 KGHSH, CDR2 LQKENI. The chain's CDR3 is CASSPQANTEAFF. The CDR3 region has the DNA TGTGCCAGCTCACCCCAAGCTAACACTGAAGCTTTCTTT.

V is TRBV10-2 and J is TRBJ1-1, with D possibly TRBD1 on 5 matching bases. Trimming stripped 0 bases from V and 2 bases from J, with 10 bases between. This CDR3 has 15 amino acids. Looked up from germline, CDR1 is WSHSY and CDR2 is SAAADI. The CDR3 loop reads CASSESPQGNTEAFF. The DNA for the CDR3 is TGCGCCAGCAGTGAGTCGCCCCAGGGTAACACTGAAGCTTTCTTT.

The V gene is TRBV7-3, the J gene TRBJ2-1; 8 bases are shared with TRBD2. The CDR3 is 14 residues long. Germline trimming cut 3 bases from V and 11 bases from J; bases unmatched to any gene: 9. Germline V gives CDR1 SGHTA, CDR2 FQGTGA. The CDR3 protein is CASSFGLASNKQFF. The CDR3 DNA sequence: TGTGCCAGCAGCTTCGGACTAGCCTCGAATAAGCAGTTCTTC.

This rearrangement joins TRBV2 to TRBJ2-3; 10 positions agree with TRBD2. V shed 9 bases, J shed 0 bases, and the junction held 3 bases outside the gene matches. The CDR3 length is 14 residues. CDR1 is SNHLY and CDR2 is FYNNEI in the germline V gene. CDR3 loop: CASAAGGSTDTQYF. The CDR3 coding sequence is TGTGCCAGTGCAGCGGGGGGGAGCACAGATACGCAGTATTTT.

The chain recombines TRBV7-9 with TRBJ2-7; D possibly corresponds to TRBD1 (5 bases). Per germline, CDR1 SEHNR and CDR2 FQNEAQ (reference sequence). The CDR3 contains 14 residues. Trimming removed 2 bases from V and 2 bases from J, with 10 bases in between. The CDR3 reads CASSLHQGPYEQYF. Here the CDR3 DNA reads TGTGCCAGCAGCTTACATCAGGGCCCCTACGAGCAGTACTTC.

CDR3 loop: CASSLDSKNIQYF. CDR3 bases: TGTGCCAGCAGCTTGGACAGCAAAAACATTCAGTACTTC. V and J are TRBV7-3 and TRBJ2-4; tentative D call: TRBD1 (6 bases). Trimming left V 3 bases short and J 3 bases short, with 6 bases between. Germline values: CDR1 SGHTA, CDR2 FQGTGA. This CDR3 has 13 residues.

The CDR3 sequence: CASSPGTGGRTEAFF. DNA of the CDR3: TGTGCCAGCAGCCCCGGCACGGGGGGGAGGACTGAAGCTTTCTTT. V gene TRBV7-9 combines with J gene TRBJ1-1; tentatively, D is TRBD1 (5 bases). The CDR3 totals 15 residues. Germline V gene sequence: CDR1 SEHNR, CDR2 FQNEAQ (reference sequence). Trimming shortened V by 5 bases and J by 5 bases, and 18 bases separated the two germline ends.

V is TRBV25-1 and J is TRBJ1-4, with D hard to call. The CDR3 has 17 residues. V was pared by 0 bases and J by 8 bases, with 19 bases between. Per germline, CDR1 MGHDK and CDR2 SYGVNS. Here the CDR3 DNA reads TGTGCCAGCAGTGAATATCGGCCGGGTTCTCAGCGCGAAAAACTGTTTTTT. It yields the protein CASSEYRPGSQREKLFF.

The CDR3 loop reads CASSLTGGGYNEQFF. The CDR3 coding sequence is TGTGCCAGCAGCTTAACCGGGGGTGGGTACAATGAGCAGTTCTTC. The genes are TRBV7-3 and TRBJ2-1, with D possibly matching TRBD2 (6 bases). This CDR3 is built from 15 residues. Trimming removed 0 bases at V and 4 bases at J, with 10 bases between. Germline CDR1 and CDR2: SGHTA and FQGTGA.

Comments on this clone: The sample holds other DNA sequences that translate to the same CDR3. V and J are TRBV5-1 and TRBJ2-3, with 7 bases fitting TRBD2. The junction had 11 bases not matched to a gene; V was cut back by 1 base and J by 0 bases. The CDR3 totals 18 residues. CDR1 SGHRS and CDR2 YFSETQ come from the germline V gene. CDR3 sequence reads: CASSLRGGRGASTDTQYF. Here the CDR3 DNA reads TGCGCCAGCAGCTTGCGGGGAGGGAGGGGTGCTAGCACAGATACGCAGTATTTT.